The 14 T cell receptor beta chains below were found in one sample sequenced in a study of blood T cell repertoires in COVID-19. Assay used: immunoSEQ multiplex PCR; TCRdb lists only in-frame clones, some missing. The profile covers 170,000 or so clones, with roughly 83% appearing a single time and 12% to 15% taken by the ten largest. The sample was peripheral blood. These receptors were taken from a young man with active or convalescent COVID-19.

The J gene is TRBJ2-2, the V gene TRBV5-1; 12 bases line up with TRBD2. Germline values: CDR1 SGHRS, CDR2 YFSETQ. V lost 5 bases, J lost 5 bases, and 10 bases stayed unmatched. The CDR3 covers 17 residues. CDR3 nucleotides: TGCGCCAGCAGACCCAGACTAGCGGGAGCGGGAACCGGGGAGCTGTTTTTT. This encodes CASRPRLAGAGTGELFF.

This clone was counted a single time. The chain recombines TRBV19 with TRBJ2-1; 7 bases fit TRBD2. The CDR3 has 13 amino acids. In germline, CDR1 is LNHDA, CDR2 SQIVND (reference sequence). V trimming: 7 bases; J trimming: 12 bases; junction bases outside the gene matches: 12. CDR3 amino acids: CASNLGGSSGQFF. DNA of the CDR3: TGTGCCAGTAACCTCGGGGGGAGTTCAGGGCAGTTCTTC.

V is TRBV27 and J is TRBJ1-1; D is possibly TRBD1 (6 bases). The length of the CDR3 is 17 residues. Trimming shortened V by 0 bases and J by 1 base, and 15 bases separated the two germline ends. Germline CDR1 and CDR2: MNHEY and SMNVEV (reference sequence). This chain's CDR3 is CASSLSDGGLGNTEAFF. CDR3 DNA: TGTGCCAGCAGTTTATCGGATGGGGGCCTGGGGAACACTGAAGCTTTCTTT.

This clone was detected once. Here the CDR3 reads CASRGTGTGVRYEQYF. CDR3 coding DNA: TGTGCCAGCAGAGGAACCGGGACAGGGGTAAGGTACGAGCAGTACTTC. The rearrangement uses TRBV28 and TRBJ2-7; 10 nucleotides line up with TRBD1. Per the germline V gene, CDR1 is MDHEN and CDR2 is SYDVKM. After removal of 6 bases from V and 4 bases from J, the junction contained 12 bases not matched to a gene. The CDR3 length is 16 residues.

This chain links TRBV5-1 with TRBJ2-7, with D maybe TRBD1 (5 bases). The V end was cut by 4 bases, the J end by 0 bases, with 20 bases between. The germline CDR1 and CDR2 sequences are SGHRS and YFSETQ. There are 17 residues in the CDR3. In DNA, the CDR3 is TGCGCCAGCAGCCTAGTTGACTGGGGCCCGAGCTCCTACGAGCAGTACTTC. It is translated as CASSLVDWGPSSYEQYF.

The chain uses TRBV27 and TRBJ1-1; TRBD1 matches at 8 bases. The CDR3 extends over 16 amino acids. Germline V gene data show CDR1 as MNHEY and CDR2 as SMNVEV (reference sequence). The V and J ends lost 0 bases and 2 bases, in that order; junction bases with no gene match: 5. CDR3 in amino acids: CASSLSNGQGNTEAFF. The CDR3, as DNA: TGTGCCAGCAGTTTATCTAACGGACAGGGTAACACTGAAGCTTTCTTT.

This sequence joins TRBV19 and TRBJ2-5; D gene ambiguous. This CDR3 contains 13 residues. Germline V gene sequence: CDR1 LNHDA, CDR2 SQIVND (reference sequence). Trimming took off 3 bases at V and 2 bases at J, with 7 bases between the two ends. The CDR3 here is CASSMRTQETQYF. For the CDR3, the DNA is TGTGCCAGTAGTATGAGAACTCAAGAGACCCAGTACTTC.

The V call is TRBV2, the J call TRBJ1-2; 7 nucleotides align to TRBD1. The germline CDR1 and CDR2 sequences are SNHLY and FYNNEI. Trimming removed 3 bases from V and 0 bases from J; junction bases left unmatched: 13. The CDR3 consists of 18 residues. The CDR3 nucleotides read TGTGCCAGCAGTGAGGCCTGGACAGGAGTACTTGCTAACTATGGCTACACCTTC. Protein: CASSEAWTGVLANYGYTF.

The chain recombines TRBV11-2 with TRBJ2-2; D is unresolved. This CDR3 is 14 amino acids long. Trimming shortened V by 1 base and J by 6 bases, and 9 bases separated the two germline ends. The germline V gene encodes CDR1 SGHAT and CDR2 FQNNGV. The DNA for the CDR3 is TGTGCCAGCAGCTTAGGGCAGGCCGCCGGGGAGCTGTTTTTT. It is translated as CASSLGQAAGELFF.

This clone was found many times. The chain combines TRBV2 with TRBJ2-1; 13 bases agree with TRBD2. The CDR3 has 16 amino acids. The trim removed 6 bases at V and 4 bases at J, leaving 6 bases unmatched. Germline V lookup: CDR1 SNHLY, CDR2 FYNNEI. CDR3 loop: CASSQLAGGRYNEQFF. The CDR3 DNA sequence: TGTGCCAGCAGCCAACTAGCGGGAGGGCGGTACAATGAGCAGTTCTTC.

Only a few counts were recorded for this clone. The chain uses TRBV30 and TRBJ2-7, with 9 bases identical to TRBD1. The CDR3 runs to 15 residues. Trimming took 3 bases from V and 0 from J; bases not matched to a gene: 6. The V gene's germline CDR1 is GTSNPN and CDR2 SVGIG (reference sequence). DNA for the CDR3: TGTGCCTGGAGGCGACGGGACAGGGCCTCCTACGAGCAGTACTTC. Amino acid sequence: CAWRRRDRASYEQYF.

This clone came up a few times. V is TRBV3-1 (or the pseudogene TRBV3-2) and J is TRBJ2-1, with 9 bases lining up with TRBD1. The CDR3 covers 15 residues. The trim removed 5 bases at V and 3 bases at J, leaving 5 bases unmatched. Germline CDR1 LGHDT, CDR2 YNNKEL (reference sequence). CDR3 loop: CASSEGQGNYNEQFF. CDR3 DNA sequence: TGTGCCAGCAGCGAGGGACAGGGAAACTACAATGAGCAGTTCTTC.

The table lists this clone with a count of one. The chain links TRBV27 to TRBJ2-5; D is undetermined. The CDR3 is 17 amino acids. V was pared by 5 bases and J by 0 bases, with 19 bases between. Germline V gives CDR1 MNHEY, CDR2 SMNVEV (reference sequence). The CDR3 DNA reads TGTGCCAGCAGTCCTCGGGTGGCACTCCCTCACCAAGAGACCCAGTACTTC. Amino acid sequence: CASSPRVALPHQETQYF.

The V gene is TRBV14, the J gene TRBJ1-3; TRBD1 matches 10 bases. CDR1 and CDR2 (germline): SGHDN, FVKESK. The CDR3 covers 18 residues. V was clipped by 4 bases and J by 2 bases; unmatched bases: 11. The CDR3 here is CASSPFLGQGSTGNTIYF. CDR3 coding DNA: TGTGCCAGCAGCCCATTCCTGGGACAGGGGTCGACTGGAAACACCATATATTTT.